This record looks at one T cell receptor beta chain sequence and its context. Its antigen is undetermined. Peripheral blood came from all dose cohorts at three timepoints. This entry is derived from a study of OX40 agonist ivuxolimab in advanced cancers. This CDR3 region has 15 residues. Trimming removed 5 bases at V and 4 bases at J, with 17 bases between. Germline V gene data show CDR1 as LNHDA and CDR2 as SQIVND (reference sequence). Study-wide results and limits: Compared with CD4+, CD8+ T cells on average had more expanded clones.

Profiled with immunoSEQ multiplex PCR; TCRdb holds only in-frame clones, not every one. The table has 65,000 to 95,000 clones, 70% to 90% seen once. This sequence joins TRBV19 and TRBJ2-5; maybe TRBD1 (6 bases). This material consisted of CD4+ or CD8+ T cells sorted from blood, taken in a trial of the OX40 agonist ivuxolimab. The receptor's source is an adult with an advanced solid tumor such as melanoma, head and neck, liver or kidney cancer. CDR3 nucleotide sequence: TGTGCCAGTAGTTCAACAGCAGGGGAAGGAGAGACCCAGTACTTC. Protein: CASSSTAGEGETQYF.